The 2 T cell receptor beta chains reported below all come from one sample, sequenced in a study of blood T cell repertoires in COVID-19. Assay used: immunoSEQ multiplex PCR; TCRdb lists only in-frame clones, some missing. The sample holds around 260,000 clones; roughly 84% are singletons and the top ten take around 16%. The sequenced material came from peripheral blood. Every receptor here comes from an older person with COVID-19, enrolled during active disease.

The genes are TRBV6-5 and TRBJ1-5; 9 bases line up with TRBD1. The CDR3 has 15 residues. Germline lookup yields CDR1 MNHEY and CDR2 SVGAGI. The V gene end was trimmed by 6 bases and the J gene end by 3 bases; junction bases not matched to a gene: 6. The CDR3 bases are TGTGCCAGCAGGAGGACAGGGGCCGCCAATCAGCCCCAGCATTTT. Translation gives CASRRTGAANQPQHF.

This chain uses TRBV5-1 with TRBJ2-3; a weak D match, TRBD2 (5 bases). V lost 7 bases and J 11 bases, leaving 14 bases between the germline ends. CDR1 and CDR2 from the germline V gene are SGHRS and YFSETQ. The CDR3 consists of 11 residues. The CDR3 region is CASPKEVVQYF. The CDR3 DNA reads TGCGCCAGCCCAAAGGAGGTGGTGCAGTATTTT.